This T cell receptor beta chain was obtained from a study of cytomegalovirus exposure and HLA in healthy donors. Study at large: Findings of an earlier analysis included around 100 million unique TCR beta sequences from 200 million or so T cells. Of about 400 genotyped donors, around 84% clustered with self-reported Caucasian donors. Study results and caveats: A later analysis appeared to link common viral pathogens to several of the most significant clusters. Accurate predictions that matched the HLA-A and HLA-B alleles of most subjects were reportedly made from TCR beta sequences.

As regards this clone: What it binds is not known.

The PCR had 60 Vbeta and 13 Jbeta primers. The assay was immunoSEQ multiplex PCR, and TCRdb's table has in-frame clones only and misses some. The sample spans under 200,000 clones; the ten largest clones claim about 6%. V dropped 10 bases and J dropped 6 bases, with 18 bases sitting between them. In germline, CDR1 is SNHLY, CDR2 FYNNEI. This CDR3 contains 13 residues. Sequencing was done on a sample of PBMCs. The chain has TRBV2 and TRBJ1-1, with D perhaps matching TRBD1 (6 bases). This receptor was identified in a young man in good health and CMV-seronegative. CDR3 sequence reads: CATPPGTQSEAFF. CDR3 DNA: TGTGCCACCCCCCCTGGGACACAATCTGAAGCTTTCTTT.